The rows below give T cell receptor beta chains drawn from one sample of a study of early T cells in non-severe SARS-CoV-2 infection. TCRdb ran MiXCR on the 5' RACE reads and lists one entry per CDR3 protein. The sample has approximately 76,000 distinct CDR3 sequences, over 13% seen once. The specimen was whole blood. These receptor sequences come from an adult who was a healthcare worker with PCR-confirmed SARS-CoV-2 infection or an uninfected control (not recorded which). CDR3s include the opening cysteine and the closing phenylalanine or tryptophan. D genes are given only for firm matches. Not every row has a clone size; where given, it reads once, few, many or a size class.

J,D,size,V,CDR3,DNA
TRBJ1-2,.,.,TRBV12-3/TRBV12-4,CASSPWTRANYGYTF,TGTGCCAGCAGTCCTTGGACAAGAGCTAACTATGGCTACACCTTC
TRBJ2-2,TRBD2,.,TRBV19,CASSILAGGPTVELFF,TGTGCCAGTAGTATTCTGGCGGGAGGGCCGACCGTGGAGCTGTTTTTT
TRBJ2-3,TRBD2,few,TRBV13,CASSHQTSGVGNTQYF,TGTGCCAGCAGCCACCAGACTAGCGGGGTCGGAAATACGCAGTATTTT
TRBJ1-1,.,.,TRBV7-9,CASSRQGANTEAFF,TGTGCCAGCAGCCGCCAGGGAGCGAACACTGAAGCTTTCTTT
TRBJ2-2,.,.,TRBV5-1,CASSIGSGATGELFF,TGCGCCAGCAGCATAGGTTCAGGGGCAACCGGGGAGCTGTTTTTT
TRBJ1-1,.,many,TRBV3-1,CASSQDLRGTEAFF,TGTGCCAGCAGCCAAGATCTCCGGGGGACTGAAGCTTTCTTT
TRBJ1-1,.,many,TRBV29-1,CSVEEYTTEAFF,TGCAGCGTTGAAGAGTACACGACTGAAGCTTTCTTT
TRBJ2-7,.,many,TRBV21-1,CASSRNTGTGGYEQYF,TGTGCCAGCAGCAGAAATACCGGGACGGGAGGCTACGAGCAGTACTTC
TRBJ2-3,.,.,TRBV29-1,CSVDRGPGTDTQYF,TGCAGCGTTGACCGGGGACCTGGCACAGATACGCAGTATTTT
TRBJ2-3,.,few,TRBV18,CASSRRAASTDTQYF,TGTGCCAGCTCCCGACGCGCGGCTAGCACAGATACGCAGTATTTT
TRBJ2-5,.,.,TRBV5-1,CASSFLGLQETQYF,TGCGCCAGCAGCTTTTTGGGACTCCAAGAGACCCAGTACTTC
TRBJ2-2,.,few,TRBV12-3/TRBV12-4,CASRNTGNTGELFF,TGTGCCAGCCGAAACACAGGGAACACCGGGGAGCTGTTTTTT
TRBJ1-6,.,many,TRBV12-3/TRBV12-4,CASSLGTALHF,TGTGCCAGCAGTTTAGGGACGGCCCTCCACTTT
TRBJ1-2,.,many,TRBV25-1,CASSEGRPGSTRGYTF,TGTGCCAGCAGTGAAGGTCGCCCAGGGTCGACGCGGGGCTACACCTTC
TRBJ2-3,.,many,TRBV3-1,CASSQVTDRTTDTQYF,TGTGCCAGCAGCCAAGTGACGGACAGAACCACAGATACGCAGTATTTT
TRBJ2-7,.,few,TRBV7-2,CASSLGPGTYEQYF,TGTGCCAGCAGCTTAGGCCCTGGGACCTACGAGCAGTACTTC
TRBJ2-3,.,many,TRBV29-1,CSVQQGRADTQYF,TGCAGCGTACAACAGGGAAGGGCAGATACGCAGTATTTT
TRBJ2-7,TRBD2,.,TRBV7-9,CASSPRLGLSYEQYF,TGTGCCAGCAGTCCCCGGCTGGGACTATCCTACGAGCAGTACTTC
TRBJ2-5,.,many,TRBV29-1,CSVEVGAQETQYF,TGCAGCGTTGAAGTGGGAGCCCAAGAGACCCAGTACTTC
TRBJ1-1,.,.,TRBV11-2,CASRPTLPSNTEAFF,TGTGCCAGCAGACCGACGCTGCCTTCGAACACTGAAGCTTTCTTT
TRBJ1-2,.,.,TRBV20-1,CSASNVFGDNYGYTF,TGCAGTGCTAGTAATGTTTTCGGGGATAACTATGGCTACACCTTC
TRBJ2-7,.,few,TRBV12-3/TRBV12-4,CASSGPTGTQASYEQYF,TGTGCCAGCAGTGGCCCCACCGGGACTCAAGCCTCCTACGAGCAGTACTTC
TRBJ2-3,.,many,TRBV9,CASSEYGTSTDTQYF,TGTGCCAGCAGCGAGTACGGCACTAGCACAGATACGCAGTATTTT
TRBJ2-2,TRBD1,many,TRBV6-4,CASSPGTGTGELFF,TGTGCCAGCAGCCCAGGGACAGGGACCGGGGAGCTGTTTTTT
TRBJ2-7,TRBD2,.,TRBV3-1,CASTLAGGSREQYF,TGTGCCAGCACCCTCGCGGGGGGGTCGCGGGAGCAGTACTTC
TRBJ2-7,.,.,TRBV12-3/TRBV12-4,CASSFSGNYEQYF,TGTGCCAGCAGTTTTTCAGGAAACTACGAGCAGTACTTC
TRBJ1-2,.,.,TRBV30,CAWSFQGSDGYTF,TGTGCCTGGAGTTTTCAGGGCTCGGATGGCTACACCTTC
TRBJ2-1,.,.,TRBV6-2/TRBV6-3,CASSYPPVEDIYNEQFF,TGTGCCAGCAGTTACCCCCCGGTGGAGGACATCTACAATGAGCAGTTCTTC
TRBJ2-2,.,.,TRBV29-1,CSVEDRGTGELFF,TGCAGCGTTGAAGACAGGGGAACCGGGGAGCTGTTTTTT
TRBJ1-2,TRBD1,many,TRBV10-3,CATSGTGPYGYTF,TGTGCCACCTCCGGGACAGGACCTTATGGCTACACCTTC
TRBJ1-1,.,few,TRBV12-1,CASSPDANTEAFF,TGTGCCAGCAGCCCGGACGCTAACACTGAAGCTTTCTTT
TRBJ2-7,TRBD1,.,TRBV29-1,CSGGQNYEQYF,TGCAGCGGGGGACAGAACTACGAGCAGTACTTC
TRBJ2-1,TRBD2,.,TRBV7-3,CASSLVASGNEQFF,TGTGCCAGCAGCTTAGTTGCTAGCGGTAATGAGCAGTTCTTC
TRBJ1-2,TRBD1,many,TRBV12-3/TRBV12-4,CASSTGAVYGYTF,TGTGCCAGCAGTACAGGGGCAGTGTATGGCTACACCTTC
TRBJ1-5,TRBD1,few,TRBV6-1,CASSARQGDNQPQHF,TGTGCCAGCAGTGCGCGACAGGGGGACAATCAGCCCCAGCATTTT
TRBJ2-1,TRBD1,.,TRBV5-1,CASSLDHRGEQFF,TGCGCCAGCAGCTTGGATCACAGGGGTGAGCAGTTCTTC
TRBJ2-3,TRBD2,few,TRBV19,CASEPSGSTDTQYF,TGTGCCAGTGAACCTAGCGGGAGCACAGATACGCAGTATTTT
TRBJ2-3,TRBD2,many,TRBV6-1,CASYTLAGGTDTQYF,TGTGCCAGCTACACATTAGCGGGGGGTACAGATACGCAGTATTTT
TRBJ2-3,.,few,TRBV20-1,CSARGRENSGSSTDTQYF,TGCAGTGCTAGAGGCCGGGAGAATAGCGGATCTAGCACAGATACGCAGTATTTT
TRBJ2-5,.,few,TRBV20-1,CSARLAQETQYF,TGCAGTGCTAGACTGGCCCAAGAGACCCAGTACTTC
TRBJ2-2,TRBD1,.,TRBV7-8,CASSLDRADTGELFF,TGTGCCAGCAGCTTGGACAGGGCTGACACCGGGGAGCTGTTTTTT
TRBJ1-5,TRBD1,.,TRBV7-8,CASKEQGPNQPQHF,TGTGCCAGCAAAGAACAGGGGCCAAATCAGCCCCAGCATTTT
TRBJ1-2,.,many,TRBV5-6,CASSFRGSYGYTF,TGTGCCAGCAGCTTTCGAGGTTCCTATGGCTACACCTTC
TRBJ1-5,.,.,TRBV27,CASSPEFGGYQPQHF,TGTGCCAGCAGTCCCGAATTCGGGGGGTATCAGCCCCAGCATTTT
TRBJ2-1,TRBD2,many,TRBV7-2,CASSLRLAGGPLGNEQFF,TGTGCCAGCAGCTTAAGGCTAGCGGGAGGGCCCCTTGGCAATGAGCAGTTCTTC
TRBJ2-5,TRBD2,few,TRBV19,CASSIDSGGAVQETQYF,TGTGCCAGTAGTATTGACAGCGGGGGGGCCGTCCAAGAGACCCAGTACTTC
TRBJ2-3,TRBD1,many,TRBV12-3/TRBV12-4,CASSPVGQASDTQYF,TGTGCCAGCAGCCCGGTAGGACAGGCGTCAGATACGCAGTATTTT
TRBJ2-2,.,.,TRBV29-1,CSVAQFVGGELFF,TGCAGCGTGGCCCAATTTGTAGGCGGGGAGCTGTTTTTT
TRBJ1-5,.,few,TRBV10-2,CASSEVTQPQHF,TGCGCCAGCAGTGAGGTGACTCAGCCCCAGCATTTT
TRBJ2-7,TRBD1,many,TRBV12-3/TRBV12-4,CASSLGQGVGEQYF,TGTGCCAGCAGTTTAGGACAGGGGGTGGGCGAGCAGTACTTC